These T cell receptor beta chains were read from a single sample in a study of control samples from healthy donors and cancer patients. Assay used: immunoSEQ multiplex PCR; TCRdb lists only in-frame clones, some missing. This table has about 12,000 clones, roughly 90% appearing once. The sequenced sample consisted of formalin-fixed, paraffin-embedded tissue. The receptors were gathered from a male donor with melanoma. Each CDR3 is given with its conserved first and last residue. Each record gives: clone size, V gene, D gene, J gene, CDR3 protein, CDR3 DNA. D genes are given only for firm matches. Clone size, where shown, is once, few, many, or a class for clones that have expanded.

NA,TRBV19,TRBD1,TRBJ1-2,CASSMAPGQAYGYTF,TGTGCCAGTAGTATGGCCCCCGGACAGGCCTATGGCTACACCTTC
NA,TRBV6-5,TRBD1,TRBJ2-3,CASSRGTGNTDTQYF,TGTGCCAGCAGCCGAGGGACAGGAAACACAGATACGCAGTATTTT
NA,TRBV4-1,TRBD1,TRBJ2-2,CASSQRAPGQGLFGELFF,TGCGCCAGCAGCCAGAGAGCCCCGGGACAGGGTTTGTTCGGGGAGCTGTTTTTT
NA,TRBV5-1,NA,TRBJ2-5,CASSLPGPETQYF,TGCGCCAGCAGCTTGCCAGGGCCGGAGACCCAGTACTTC
NA,TRBV7-9,NA,TRBJ1-2,CASSRTVEGHYGYTF,TGTGCCAGCAGCCGGACAGTGGAGGGGCACTATGGCTACACCTTC
NA,TRBV4-3,NA,TRBJ1-1,CASSQEVENTEAFF,TGCGCCAGCAGCCAAGAAGTGGAGAACACTGAAGCTTTCTTT
NA,TRBV7-2,TRBD1,TRBJ2-1,CASSPRFGQGGEQFF,TGTGCCAGCAGCCCACGATTCGGACAGGGCGGGGAGCAGTTCTTC
NA,TRBV24-1,NA,TRBJ2-3,CATSDFVTDTDTQYF,TGTGCCACCAGTGATTTCGTGACAGACACAGATACGCAGTATTTT
NA,TRBV6-2/TRBV6-3,NA,TRBJ2-5,CASSYGQPQETQYF,TGTGCCAGCAGTTACGGGCAGCCCCAAGAGACCCAGTACTTC
NA,TRBV6-2/TRBV6-3,NA,TRBJ2-1,CASSYGGASYNEQFF,TGTGCCAGCAGTTACGGGGGCGCGTCCTACAATGAGCAGTTCTTC
NA,TRBV27,NA,TRBJ1-5,CASSLSGREWNQPQHF,TGTGCCAGCAGTTTATCGGGCAGGGAGTGGAATCAGCCCCAGCATTTT
NA,TRBV11-2,TRBD2,TRBJ2-7,CASSPRTSGSGEQYF,TGTGCCAGCAGCCCAAGGACTAGCGGGAGTGGTGAGCAGTACTTC
NA,TRBV7-9,NA,TRBJ1-2,CASSLGEGNYGYTF,TGTGCCAGCAGCTTAGGAGAAGGGAACTATGGCTACACCTTC
few,TRBV6-5,NA,TRBJ2-3,CASSGDTQYF,TGTGCCAGCTCCGGGGATACGCAGTATTTT
NA,TRBV18,NA,TRBJ1-2,CASSPQVSLYYGYTF,TGTGCCAGCTCACCTCAGGTCTCTCTTTACTATGGCTACACCTTC
NA,TRBV7-2,NA,TRBJ2-5,CASSLRSRSETQYF,TGTGCCAGCAGCTTAAGGTCGAGGTCGGAGACCCAGTACTTC
NA,TRBV2,NA,TRBJ2-1,CATYAAVNEQFF,TGTGCCACCTATGCAGCGGTTAATGAGCAGTTCTTC
NA,TRBV5-4,NA,TRBJ2-6,CASNLGSGANVLTF,TGTGCCAGCAACCTCGGCTCTGGGGCCAACGTCCTGACTTTC
NA,TRBV19,NA,TRBJ1-3,CASSIGLNSGNTIYF,TGTGCCAGTAGTATAGGGCTTAACTCTGGAAACACCATATATTTT
NA,TRBV28,TRBD1,TRBJ2-7,CASSLSTGGTPYEQYF,TGTGCCAGCAGTTTATCGACAGGGGGCACACCCTACGAGCAGTACTTC
NA,TRBV18,NA,TRBJ2-3,CASSPGVGDTQYF,TGTGCCAGCTCCCCGGGTGTCGGTGATACGCAGTATTTT
NA,TRBV7-9,NA,TRBJ2-3,CASSSPVDTQYF,TGTGCCAGCAGCTCCCCTGTGGATACGCAGTATTTT
NA,TRBV14,NA,TRBJ2-7,CASSLSYEQYF,TGTGCCAGCAGCCTCTCCTACGAGCAGTACTTC
NA,TRBV11-2,TRBD1,TRBJ1-1,CASSSWPGQGNTEAFF,TGTGCCAGCAGCTCCTGGCCGGGACAGGGGAACACTGAAGCTTTCTTT
NA,TRBV24-1,TRBD2,TRBJ2-1,CATSDLQALGRDEQFF,TGTGCCACCAGTGATTTGCAAGCCCTCGGGAGGGATGAGCAGTTCTTC
NA,TRBV18,TRBD1,TRBJ2-5,CASSTGQAGQETQYF,TGTGCCAGCTCAACGGGACAGGCGGGTCAAGAGACCCAGTACTTC
NA,TRBV4-2,NA,TRBJ1-5,CASSQDLTQPQHF,TGTGCCAGCAGCCAAGATCTAACTCAGCCCCAGCATTTT
NA,TRBV6-6,NA,TRBJ2-7,CASSVLTGWEQYF,TGTGCCAGCAGCGTCCTTACAGGTTGGGAGCAGTACTTC
once,TRBV18,TRBD2,TRBJ2-3,CASSYGLAGVSADTQYF,TGTGCCAGCTCATACGGACTAGCGGGAGTTTCGGCCGATACGCAGTATTTT